This is a list of T cell receptor beta chains from one sample in a study of shared clonotypes between healthy human individuals. Clones were read by immunoSEQ multiplex PCR, and TCRdb kept only the in-frame ones, dropping some. The repertoire includes about 480,000 clones, around 74% of them detected once, and roughly 13% sits in the top ten. Sequencing used PBMCs. These receptors all come from a woman aged 40 to 50 in good health. Some clones in this sample may be carry-over from other donors' samples. Each CDR3 is given with its conserved first and last residue. The D gene is left open where the match is weak. Size is omitted from some rows. Given values are once, few, many or a class for expanded clones.

D	length	size	V	J	DNA	CDR3
.	14	.	TRBV2	TRBJ1-2	TGTGCCAGCAGTGTTCACTCGGGGGTCTATGGCTACACCTTC	CASSVHSGVYGYTF
TRBD2	17	.	TRBV5-1	TRBJ2-3	TGCGCCAGCAGCTTGGCCGGACTAGCGGGAACCACAGATACGCAGTATTTT	CASSLAGLAGTTDTQYF
TRBD2	16	.	TRBV5-1	TRBJ2-1	TGCGCCAGCAGCTTGGCCGAGTCTAGCGGTCCCAATGAGCAGTTCTTC	CASSLAESSGPNEQFF
.	11	.	TRBV20-1	TRBJ2-7	TGCAGTGCTACCCACAGGGCCGAGCAGTACTTC	CSATHRAEQYF
.	16	.	TRBV18	TRBJ2-2	TGTGCCAGCTCACCACCGACAGGAATAGGCACCGGGGAGCTGTTTTTT	CASSPPTGIGTGELFF
.	15	few	TRBV7-9	TRBJ2-2	TGTGCCAGCAGCTTAGGAGGGACGGAGGCCGGGGAGCTGTTTTTT	CASSLGGTEAGELFF
.	13	.	TRBV29-1	TRBJ2-7	TGCAGCGTTGAAGGCCAAAAGAGGGGCGAGCAGTACTTC	CSVEGQKRGEQYF
TRBD1	16	.	TRBV7-9	TRBJ1-4	TGTGCCAGCAGCTTACAGGGGGCTCTCTTTAATGAAAAACTGTTTTTT	CASSLQGALFNEKLFF
.	12	.	TRBV19	TRBJ1-2	TGTGCCAGTAGTAAGGACTGGGAAGGCTACACCTTC	CASSKDWEGYTF
TRBD1	16	.	TRBV30	TRBJ2-5	TGTGCCTGGGGCGTAGGGGGCAGGAGAAGGAGTCAGACCCAGTACTTC	CAWGVGGRRRSQTQYF
.	18	.	TRBV12-2	TRBJ2-1	TGTGCAAGTCGCCCCCCACCATGGGGGTACCAAACCTACAATGAGCAGTTCTTC	CASRPPPWGYQTYNEQFF
.	13	.	TRBV10-2	TRBJ1-5	TGCGCCAGCAGTGAGTCGGAGGGGAGAGGCCAGCATTTT	CASSESEGRGQHF
.	14	.	TRBV5-4	TRBJ2-7	TGTGCCAGCAGCTTGGCGCAGGGTAGTAACGAGCAGTACTTC	CASSLAQGSNEQYF
TRBD1	16	few	TRBV4-1	TRBJ1-1	TGCGCCAGCAGCCAAACCGGGACAGCGGAATACACTGAAGCTTTCTTT	CASSQTGTAEYTEAFF
.	13	.	TRBV11-2	TRBJ2-4	TGTGCCAGCAGCCTGGGGCTCCCAGGGATTCAGTACTTC	CASSLGLPGIQYF
TRBD2	16	.	TRBV19	TRBJ2-2	TGTGCCAGTAGTTCCTGGATAGCGGGAGGAACCGGGGAGCTGTTTTTT	CASSSWIAGGTGELFF
TRBD2	17	.	TRBV4-2	TRBJ2-1	TGTGCCAGCAGCCACGAGGTGACTAGCGGGACCTACAATGAGCAGTTCTTC	CASSHEVTSGTYNEQFF
.	11	.	TRBV30	TRBJ2-1	TGTGCCTGGAGCCGGGGGCGTGAGCAGTTCTTC	CAWSRGREQFF
.	14	.	TRBV15	TRBJ2-3	TGTGCCACCAGCAGTGACTCTAGCACAGATACGCAGTATTTT	CATSSDSSTDTQYF
.	14	.	TRBV6-6	TRBJ2-1	TGTGCCAGCAGCCCAAGTTGGCCTGGGAATGAGCAGTTCTTC	CASSPSWPGNEQFF